This T cell receptor (beta chain) was observed in a study of blood T cell repertoires in COVID-19. About the study: PBMCs, B-cell-depleted T cells, or T cells provided the cDNA or gDNA that made up the material.

The method was immunoSEQ multiplex PCR; TCRdb's version includes in-frame clones alone and lacks a portion of them. Found here are 65,000 or so clones, around 90% of them singletons; the top ten hold about a tenth. V trimming: 0 bases; J trimming: 4 bases; junction bases outside the gene matches: 5. The CDR3 has 16 amino acids. Germline V gene sequence: CDR1 SGHRS, CDR2 YFSETQ. The gene calls are TRBV5-1 and TRBJ2-3, with 10 bases identical to TRBD1. The sequenced sample consisted of peripheral blood. The origin of this receptor is a human donor with acute or convalescent COVID-19. The donor label of this sample is uncertain. CDR3 coding DNA: TGCGCCAGCAGCTTGGTGAAAGACAGGGGGCCAGATACGCAGTATTTT. Translated: CASSLVKDRGPDTQYF. The full variable domain, its missing parts supplied by reference TRBV5-1 and TRBJ2-3, is KAGVTQTPRYLIKTRGQQVTLSCSPISGHRSVSWYQQTPGQGLQFLFEYFSETQRNKGNFPGRFSGRQFSNSRSEMNVSTLELGDSALYLCASSLVKDRGPDTQYFGPGTRLTVL.